The clone carrying this T cell receptor beta chain has ten or more counts. The source of the sample is a study of T-cell reconstitution after alpha-beta-depleted transplantation in children. Molecular barcoding with unique molecular identifiers was used for the TCRbeta library. Each CDR3 protein gets one entry after TCRdb re-called the PCR reads with MiXCR. The sample yields approximately 200,000 distinct CDR3 sequences, just over 14% seen once. This CDR3 has 14 residues. The germline CDR1 and CDR2 sequences are MNHEY and SMNVEV (reference sequence). The germline V and J ends were trimmed by 8 bases and 1 base, with 14 bases remaining between them.

The chain is built from TRBV27 and TRBJ1-1, with D uncertain. The sequence derives from a human donor who donated a stem cell graft to a child with acute lymphoblastic leukemia. The specimen was PBMCs from the stem cell graft donor, collected from the stem cell graft. The CDR3 spells CASGKIDQNTEAFF. For the CDR3, the DNA is TGTGCCAGCGGAAAAATTGACCAGAACACTGAAGCTTTCTTT.